Presented here are 7 T cell receptor beta chains from one specimen sequenced in a study of blood T cell repertoires in COVID-19. Sequencing used immunoSEQ multiplex PCR; TCRdb keeps in-frame clones, though not all of them. The sample has a few hundred thousand clones, approximately 83% seen once. Material for sequencing was PBMCs or T cells enriched from blood (not recorded which). The origin of the receptors is a woman under 40 who had recovered from COVID-19.

The chain combines TRBV30 with TRBJ2-7, with D maybe TRBD2 (6 bases). The CDR3 is 15 residues long. Trimming removed 3 bases at V and 0 bases at J, with 15 bases between. CDR1 and CDR2 (germline): GTSNPN, SVGIG (reference sequence). As DNA, the CDR3 is TGTGCCTGGAGCCGCGCCGGGAGAAGCTCCTACGAGCAGTACTTC. Translating gives CAWSRAGRSSYEQYF.

This clone was counted a few times. The chain links TRBV30 to TRBJ1-4; D is ambiguous. The CDR3 is made up of 13 amino acids. From germline, CDR1 is GTSNPN and CDR2 SVGIG (reference sequence). V was pared by 3 bases and J by 5 bases, with 10 bases between. The CDR3 region has the DNA TGTGCCTGGAGACAGCATTTAAATGAAAAACTGTTTTTT. This codes for CAWRQHLNEKLFF.

The gene calls are TRBV28 and TRBJ1-2; D gene uncertain. Germline CDR1 MDHEN, CDR2 SYDVKM. The CDR3 runs 13 residues. V lost 6 bases, J lost 4 bases, and 12 bases lay in between. DNA for the CDR3: TGTGCCAGCAGCCGCCGGGTATCCTATGGCTACACCTTC. This codes for CASSRRVSYGYTF.

The rearrangement uses TRBV11-2 and TRBJ1-1; 8 positions agree with TRBD1. The CDR3 totals 14 residues. The germline gives CDR1 SGHAT, CDR2 FQNNGV. With V trimmed by 4 bases and J by 11 bases, 12 bases remained unmatched. The CDR3 bases are TGTGCCAGCAGCTCACCTGCAACAGGGGGAAACGCTTTCTTT. It encodes CASSSPATGGNAFF.

V usage is TRBV2 and J usage is TRBJ2-6; possibly TRBD2 for D (6 bases). V was trimmed by 2 bases and J by 3 bases, leaving 11 bases between them. Germline V gene data show CDR1 as SNHLY and CDR2 as FYNNEI. The CDR3 runs 16 residues. The CDR3 loop is CASSEKAGRGANVLTF. The CDR3, as DNA: TGTGCCAGCAGTGAAAAGGCGGGGCGTGGGGCCAACGTCCTGACTTTC.

This chain joins TRBV11-2 and TRBJ2-3; 7 nucleotides line up with TRBD1. Germline-derived CDR1 and CDR2 are SGHAT and FQNNGV. The V and J ends lost 5 bases and 4 bases, in that order; junction bases with no gene match: 6. The CDR3 is 14 amino acids. The CDR3 DNA reads as TGTGCCAGCAGCGTCGCAACAGGGGCAGATACGCAGTATTTT. This codes for CASSVATGADTQYF.

V and J are TRBV6-4 and TRBJ1-1; no reliable D call. V gave up 6 bases and J gave up 3 bases, with 11 bases separating them. The germline V gene encodes CDR1 MRHNA and CDR2 SNTAGT. CDR3 length: 13 residues. The DNA for the CDR3 is TGTGCCAGCAGATCTGCCCGGGACACTGAAGCTTTCTTT. Amino acids: CASRSARDTEAFF.